This T cell receptor (beta chain) was profiled in a study of control samples from healthy donors and cancer patients. TCRdb's copy holds only in-frame clones and misses some; the assay was immunoSEQ multiplex PCR. The sample consists of 150,000 to 200,000 clones, approximately 92% of them appearing once. V lost 2 bases, J lost 5 bases, and 8 bases stayed unmatched. This CDR3 comprises 15 residues. Germline CDR1 is MNHEY and CDR2 is SMNVEV (reference sequence). The sequence came from a man aged 18 to 30 in good health. The V gene is TRBV27, the J gene TRBJ2-7, with 8 bases aligning to TRBD1. Sequencing used blood. CDR3 nucleotides: TGTGCCAGCAGTTTACGCAGGGGGCCACTCCACGAGCAGTACTTC. Translating it yields CASSLRRGPLHEQYF.